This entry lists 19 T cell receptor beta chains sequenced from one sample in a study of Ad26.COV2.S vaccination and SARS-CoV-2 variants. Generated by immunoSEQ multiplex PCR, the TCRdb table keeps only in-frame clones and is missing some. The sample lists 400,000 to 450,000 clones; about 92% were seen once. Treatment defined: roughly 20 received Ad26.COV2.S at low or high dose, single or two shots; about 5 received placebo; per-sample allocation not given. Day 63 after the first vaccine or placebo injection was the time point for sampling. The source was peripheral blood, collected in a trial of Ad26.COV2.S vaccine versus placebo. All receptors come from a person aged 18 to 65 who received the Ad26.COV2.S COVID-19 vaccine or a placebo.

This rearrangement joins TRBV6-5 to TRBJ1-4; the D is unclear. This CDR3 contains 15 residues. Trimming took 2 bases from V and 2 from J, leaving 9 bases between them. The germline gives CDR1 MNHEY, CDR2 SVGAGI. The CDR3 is CASSYRGSTNEKLFF. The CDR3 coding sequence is TGTGCCAGCAGTTACCGGGGTAGTACTAATGAAAAACTGTTTTTT.

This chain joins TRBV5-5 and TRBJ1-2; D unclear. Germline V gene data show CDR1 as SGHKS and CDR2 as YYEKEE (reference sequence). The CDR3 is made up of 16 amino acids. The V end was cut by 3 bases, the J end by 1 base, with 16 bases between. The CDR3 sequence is CASSWSGGRNNYGYTF. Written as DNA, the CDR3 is TGTGCCAGCAGCTGGAGCGGTGGACGGAATAACTATGGCTACACCTTC. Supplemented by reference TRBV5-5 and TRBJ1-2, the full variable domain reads DAGVTQSPTHLIKTRGQQVTLRCSPISGHKSVSWYQQVLGQGPQFIFQYYEKEERGRGNFPDRFSARQFPNYSSELNVNALLLGDSALYLCASSWSGGRNNYGYTFGSGTRLTVV.

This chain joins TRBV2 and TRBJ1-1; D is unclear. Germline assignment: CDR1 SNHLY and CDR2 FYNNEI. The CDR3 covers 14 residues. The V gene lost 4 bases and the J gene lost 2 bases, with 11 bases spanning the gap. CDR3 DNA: TGTGCCAGCAGTGTGGAGACCCGAAACACTGAAGCTTTCTTT. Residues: CASSVETRNTEAFF.

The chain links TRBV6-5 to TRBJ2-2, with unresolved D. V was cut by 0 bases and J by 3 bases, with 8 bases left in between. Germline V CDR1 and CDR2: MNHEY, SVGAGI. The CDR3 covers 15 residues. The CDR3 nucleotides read TGTGCCAGCAGTTACTCGATTGGGCACACCGGGGAGCTGTTTTTT. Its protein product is CASSYSIGHTGELFF.

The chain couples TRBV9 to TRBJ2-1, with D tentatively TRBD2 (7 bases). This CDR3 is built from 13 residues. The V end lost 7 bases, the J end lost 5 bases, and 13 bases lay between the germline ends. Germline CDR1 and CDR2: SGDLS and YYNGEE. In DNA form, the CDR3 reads TGTGCCAGCCGGGGGGCGGGGAACAATGAGCAGTTCTTC. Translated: CASRGAGNNEQFF.

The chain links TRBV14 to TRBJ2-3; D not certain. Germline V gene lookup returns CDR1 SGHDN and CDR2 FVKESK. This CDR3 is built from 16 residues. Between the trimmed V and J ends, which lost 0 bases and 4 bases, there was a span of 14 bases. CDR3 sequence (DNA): TGTGCCAGCAGCCAAGAAGGTCCTGCGTCCCCAGATACGCAGTATTTT. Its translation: CASSQEGPASPDTQYF. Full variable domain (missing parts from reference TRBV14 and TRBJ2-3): EAGVTQFPSHSVIEKGQTVTLRCDPISGHDNLYWYRRVMGKEIKFLLHFVKESKQDESGMPNNRFLAERTGGTYSTLKVQPAELEDSGVYFCASSQEGPASPDTQYFGPGTRLTVL.

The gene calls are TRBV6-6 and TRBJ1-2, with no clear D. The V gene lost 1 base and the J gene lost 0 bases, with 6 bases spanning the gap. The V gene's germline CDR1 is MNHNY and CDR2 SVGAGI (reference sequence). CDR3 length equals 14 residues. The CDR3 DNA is TGTGCCAGCAGTTACTGGGTACCTAACTATGGCTACACCTTC. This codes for CASSYWVPNYGYTF.

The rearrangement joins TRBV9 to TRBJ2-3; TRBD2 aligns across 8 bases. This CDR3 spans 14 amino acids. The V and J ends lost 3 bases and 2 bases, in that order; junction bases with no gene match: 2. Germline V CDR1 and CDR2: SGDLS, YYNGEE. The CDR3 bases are TGTGCCAGCAGCGAAGCGGGGGTCACAGATACGCAGTATTTT. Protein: CASSEAGVTDTQYF.

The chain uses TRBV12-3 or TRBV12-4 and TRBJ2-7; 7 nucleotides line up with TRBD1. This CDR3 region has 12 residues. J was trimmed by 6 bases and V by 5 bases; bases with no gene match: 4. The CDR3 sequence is CASSVTGLEQYF. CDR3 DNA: TGTGCCAGCAGTGTGACAGGGCTCGAGCAGTACTTC.

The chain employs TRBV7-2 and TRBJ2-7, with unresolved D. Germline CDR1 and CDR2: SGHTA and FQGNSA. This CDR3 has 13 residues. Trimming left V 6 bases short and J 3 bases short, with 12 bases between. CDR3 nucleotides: TGTGCCAGCAGTCCACCCCCTTTCTACGAGCAGTACTTC. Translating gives CASSPPPFYEQYF.

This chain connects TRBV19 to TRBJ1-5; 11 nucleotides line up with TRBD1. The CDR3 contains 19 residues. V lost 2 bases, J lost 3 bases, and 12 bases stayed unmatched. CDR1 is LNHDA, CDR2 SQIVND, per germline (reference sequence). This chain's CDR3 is CASSIRWTGGPLTNQPQHF. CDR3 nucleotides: TGTGCCAGTAGTATACGATGGACAGGGGGCCCCCTTACCAATCAGCCCCAGCATTTT.

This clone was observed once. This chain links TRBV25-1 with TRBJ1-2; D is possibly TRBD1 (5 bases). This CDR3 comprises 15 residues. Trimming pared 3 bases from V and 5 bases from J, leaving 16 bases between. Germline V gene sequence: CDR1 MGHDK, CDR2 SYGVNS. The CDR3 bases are TGTGCCAGCAGTGACATCCGGCCAGGGTTATATGGCTACACCTTC. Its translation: CASSDIRPGLYGYTF.

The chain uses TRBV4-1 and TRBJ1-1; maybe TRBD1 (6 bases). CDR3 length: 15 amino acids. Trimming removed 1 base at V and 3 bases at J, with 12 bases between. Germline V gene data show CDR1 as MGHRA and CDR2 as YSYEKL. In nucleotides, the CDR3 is TGCGCCAGCAGCCAAGCTGGCGCAGGGGACACTGAAGCTTTCTTT. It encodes CASSQAGAGDTEAFF.

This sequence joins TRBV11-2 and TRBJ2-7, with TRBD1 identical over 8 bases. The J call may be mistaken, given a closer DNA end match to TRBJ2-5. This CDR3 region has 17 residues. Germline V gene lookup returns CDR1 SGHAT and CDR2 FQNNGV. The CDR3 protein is CASSFEVWRQGRETQYF. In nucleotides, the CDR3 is TGTGCCAGCAGCTTTGAGGTGTGGCGACAGGGGAGAGAGACCCAGTACTTC.

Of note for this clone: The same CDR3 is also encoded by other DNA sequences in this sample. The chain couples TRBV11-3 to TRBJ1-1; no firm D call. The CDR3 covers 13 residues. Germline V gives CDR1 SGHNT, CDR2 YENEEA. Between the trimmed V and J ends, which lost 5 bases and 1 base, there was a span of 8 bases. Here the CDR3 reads CASSLTRNTEAFF. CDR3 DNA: TGTGCCAGCAGCCTTACAAGGAACACTGAAGCTTTCTTT.

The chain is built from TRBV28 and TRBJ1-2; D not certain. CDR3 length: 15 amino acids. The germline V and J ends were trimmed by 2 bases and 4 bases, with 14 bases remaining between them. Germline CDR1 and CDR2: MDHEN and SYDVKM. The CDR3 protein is CASSLRSRWAYGYTF. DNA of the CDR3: TGTGCCAGCAGTTTAAGGTCCCGGTGGGCCTATGGCTACACCTTC.

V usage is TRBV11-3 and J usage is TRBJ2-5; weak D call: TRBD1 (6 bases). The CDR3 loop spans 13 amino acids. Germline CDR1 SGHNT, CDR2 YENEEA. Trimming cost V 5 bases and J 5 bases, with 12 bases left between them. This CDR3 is CASSGRGGETQYF. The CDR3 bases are TGTGCCAGCAGCGGCAGGGGTGGCGAGACCCAGTACTTC.

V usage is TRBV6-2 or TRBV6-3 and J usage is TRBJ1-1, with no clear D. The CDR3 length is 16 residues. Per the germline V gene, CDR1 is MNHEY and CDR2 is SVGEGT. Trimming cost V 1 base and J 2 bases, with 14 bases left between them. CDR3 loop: CASSYLQTVINTEAFF. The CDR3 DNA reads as TGTGCCAGCAGTTACTTACAGACGGTTATTAACACTGAAGCTTTCTTT.

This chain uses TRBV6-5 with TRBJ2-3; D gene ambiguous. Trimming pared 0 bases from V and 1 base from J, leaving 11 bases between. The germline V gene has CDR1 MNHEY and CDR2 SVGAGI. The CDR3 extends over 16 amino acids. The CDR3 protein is CASSYSLGRRTDTQYF. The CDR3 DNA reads TGTGCCAGCAGTTACTCCCTTGGACGCCGCACAGATACGCAGTATTTT.